This T cell receptor (beta chain) was identified during a study of T cell changes during pregnancy in multiple sclerosis. Repertoires were generated with immunoSEQ multiplex PCR, while TCRdb's copy carries only in-frame clones and drops some. The data show about 73,000 clones, around 92% seen once. Trimming took 3 bases from V and 7 from J, leaving 13 bases between them. The CDR3 runs to 14 residues. CDR1 is LNHNV and CDR2 is YYDKDF in the germline V gene (reference sequence). This clonotype was sampled from a female donor in good health, enrolled as a control in a pregnancy study. The V and J genes are TRBV15 and TRBJ2-1; D uncertain. Sequences were derived from peripheral blood, sampled in the third trimester of pregnancy. The CDR3 coding sequence is TGTGCCACCAGCAGGGCGGTCAGAGAGAATGAGCAGTTCTTC. It codes for CATSRAVRENEQFF. The variable domain in full, with the rest retrieved from reference TRBV15 and TRBJ2-1, is DAMVIQNPRYQVTQFGKPVTLSCSQTLNHNVMYWYQQKSSQAPKLLFHYYDKDFNNEADTPDNFQSRRPNTSFCFLDIRSPGLGDTAMYLCATSRAVRENEQFFGPGTRLTVL.